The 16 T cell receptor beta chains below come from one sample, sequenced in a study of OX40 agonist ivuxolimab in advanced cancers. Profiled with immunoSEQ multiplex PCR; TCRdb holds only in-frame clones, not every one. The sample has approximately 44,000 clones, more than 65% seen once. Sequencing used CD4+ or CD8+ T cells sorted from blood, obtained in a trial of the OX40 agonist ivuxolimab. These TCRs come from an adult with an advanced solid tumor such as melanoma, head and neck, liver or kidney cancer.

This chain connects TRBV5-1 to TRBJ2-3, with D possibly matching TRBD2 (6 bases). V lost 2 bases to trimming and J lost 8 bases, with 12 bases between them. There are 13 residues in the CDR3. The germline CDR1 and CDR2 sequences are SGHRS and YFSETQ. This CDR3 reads CASSLSEEGTQYF. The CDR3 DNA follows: TGCGCCAGCAGCTTAAGTGAGGAGGGTACGCAGTATTTT.

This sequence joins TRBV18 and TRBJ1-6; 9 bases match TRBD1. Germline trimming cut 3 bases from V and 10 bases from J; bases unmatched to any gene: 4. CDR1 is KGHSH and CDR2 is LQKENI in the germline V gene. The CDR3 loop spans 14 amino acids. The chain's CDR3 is CASSPDRGGSPLHF. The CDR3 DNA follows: TGTGCCAGCTCACCGGACAGGGGAGGGTCACCCCTCCACTTT.

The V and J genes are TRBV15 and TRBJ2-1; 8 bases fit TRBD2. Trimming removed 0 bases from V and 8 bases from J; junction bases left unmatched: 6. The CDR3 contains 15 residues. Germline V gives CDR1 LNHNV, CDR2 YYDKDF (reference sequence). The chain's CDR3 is CATSRDPGGGDEQFF. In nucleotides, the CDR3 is TGTGCCACCAGCAGAGATCCCGGGGGGGGCGATGAGCAGTTCTTC.

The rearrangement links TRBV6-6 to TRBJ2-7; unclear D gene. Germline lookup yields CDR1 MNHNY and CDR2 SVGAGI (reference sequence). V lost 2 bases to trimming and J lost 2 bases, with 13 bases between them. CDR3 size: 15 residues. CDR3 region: CASSYLVKGTYEQYF. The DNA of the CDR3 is TGTGCCAGCAGTTACCTGGTGAAGGGTACCTACGAGCAGTACTTC.

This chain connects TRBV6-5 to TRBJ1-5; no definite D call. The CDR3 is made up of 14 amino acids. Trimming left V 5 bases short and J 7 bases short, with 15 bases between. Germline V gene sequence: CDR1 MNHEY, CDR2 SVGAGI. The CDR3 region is CASSARQGFQPQHF. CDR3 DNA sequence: TGTGCCAGCAGTGCCCGCCAAGGGTTCCAGCCCCAGCATTTT.

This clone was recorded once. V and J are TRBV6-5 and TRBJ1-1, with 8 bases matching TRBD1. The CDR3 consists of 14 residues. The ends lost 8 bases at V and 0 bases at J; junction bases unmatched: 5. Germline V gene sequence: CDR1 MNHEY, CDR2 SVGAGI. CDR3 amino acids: CASGYRGMNTEAFF. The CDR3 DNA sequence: TGTGCCAGCGGGTACAGGGGGATGAACACTGAAGCTTTCTTT.

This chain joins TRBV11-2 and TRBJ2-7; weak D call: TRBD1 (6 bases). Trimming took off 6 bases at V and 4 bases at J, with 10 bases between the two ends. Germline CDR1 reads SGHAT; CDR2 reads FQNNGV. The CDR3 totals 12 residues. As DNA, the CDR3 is TGTGCCAGCAGTAACAGGGTATACGAGCAGTACTTC. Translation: CASSNRVYEQYF.

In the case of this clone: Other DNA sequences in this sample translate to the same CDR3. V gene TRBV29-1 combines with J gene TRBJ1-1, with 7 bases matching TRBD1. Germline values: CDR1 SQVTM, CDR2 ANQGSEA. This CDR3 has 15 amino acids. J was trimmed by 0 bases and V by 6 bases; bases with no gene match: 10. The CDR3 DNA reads TGCAGCGTAGCTCGAGGGGGCGGAATGAACACTGAAGCTTTCTTT. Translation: CSVARGGGMNTEAFF.

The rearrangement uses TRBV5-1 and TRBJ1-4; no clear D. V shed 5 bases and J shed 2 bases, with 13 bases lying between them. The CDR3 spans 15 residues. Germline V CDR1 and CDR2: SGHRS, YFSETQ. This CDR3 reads CASRKTGGTNEKLFF. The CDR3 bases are TGCGCCAGCAGAAAGACGGGTGGGACTAATGAAAAACTGTTTTTT.

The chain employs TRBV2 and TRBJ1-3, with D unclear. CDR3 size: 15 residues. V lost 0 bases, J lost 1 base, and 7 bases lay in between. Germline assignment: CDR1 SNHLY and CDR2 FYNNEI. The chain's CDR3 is CASSEASGSGNTIYF. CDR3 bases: TGTGCCAGCAGTGAAGCCTCGGGGTCTGGAAACACCATATATTTT. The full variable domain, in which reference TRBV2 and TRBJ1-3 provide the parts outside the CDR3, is EPEVTQTPSHQVTQMGQEVILRCVPISNHLYFYWYRQILGQKVEFLVSFYNNEISEKSEIFDDQFSVERPDGSNFTLKIRSTKLEDSAMYFCASSEASGSGNTIYFGEGSWLTVV.

DNA of the CDR3: TGTGCCAGCAGTTACTCAGGGAACACCGGGGAGCTGTTTTTT. It encodes CASSYSGNTGELFF. V and J are TRBV6-5 and TRBJ2-2; D ambiguous. Trimming cost V 0 bases and J 1 base, with 3 bases left between them. CDR1 MNHEY and CDR2 SVGAGI come from the germline V gene. The CDR3 consists of 14 residues.

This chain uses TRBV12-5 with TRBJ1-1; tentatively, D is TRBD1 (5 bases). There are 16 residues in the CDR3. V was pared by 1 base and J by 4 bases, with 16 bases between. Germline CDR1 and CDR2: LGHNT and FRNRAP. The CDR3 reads CASGLGRTIRPTEAFF. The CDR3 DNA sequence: TGTGCTAGTGGTTTGGGCCGGACAATACGGCCCACTGAAGCTTTCTTT.

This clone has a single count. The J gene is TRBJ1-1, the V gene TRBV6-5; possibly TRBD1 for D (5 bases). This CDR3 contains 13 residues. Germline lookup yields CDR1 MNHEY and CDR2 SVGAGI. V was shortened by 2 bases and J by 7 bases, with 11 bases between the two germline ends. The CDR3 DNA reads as TGTGCCAGCAGTTACCAGGGTCGGAGTGAAGCTTTCTTT. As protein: CASSYQGRSEAFF.

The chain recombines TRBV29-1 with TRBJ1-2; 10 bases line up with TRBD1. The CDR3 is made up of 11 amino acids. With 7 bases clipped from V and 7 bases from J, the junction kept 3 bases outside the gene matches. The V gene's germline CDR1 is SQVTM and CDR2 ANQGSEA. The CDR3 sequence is CSARTGGGYTF. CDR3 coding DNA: TGCAGCGCTCGGACAGGGGGTGGCTACACCTTC.

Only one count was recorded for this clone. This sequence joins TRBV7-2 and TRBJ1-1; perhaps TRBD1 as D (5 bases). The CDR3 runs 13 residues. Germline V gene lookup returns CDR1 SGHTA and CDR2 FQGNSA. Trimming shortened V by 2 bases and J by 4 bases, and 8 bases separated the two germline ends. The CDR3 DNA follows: TGTGCCAGCAGCTTACGTAGGGGCACTGAAGCTTTCTTT. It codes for CASSLRRGTEAFF. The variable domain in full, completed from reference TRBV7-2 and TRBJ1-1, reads GAGVSQSPSNKVTEKGKDVELRCDPISGHTALYWYRQSLGQGLEFLIYFQGNSAPDKSGLPSDRFSAERTGGSVSTLTIQRTQQEDSAVYLCASSLRRGTEAFFGQGTRLTVV.

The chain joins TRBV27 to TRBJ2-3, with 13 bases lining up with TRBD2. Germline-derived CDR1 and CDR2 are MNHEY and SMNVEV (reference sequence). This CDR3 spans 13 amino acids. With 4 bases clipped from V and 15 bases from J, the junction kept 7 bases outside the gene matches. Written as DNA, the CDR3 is TGTGCCAGCAGTTCCCCACTAGCGGGGGGGCTATATTTT. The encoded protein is CASSSPLAGGLYF.